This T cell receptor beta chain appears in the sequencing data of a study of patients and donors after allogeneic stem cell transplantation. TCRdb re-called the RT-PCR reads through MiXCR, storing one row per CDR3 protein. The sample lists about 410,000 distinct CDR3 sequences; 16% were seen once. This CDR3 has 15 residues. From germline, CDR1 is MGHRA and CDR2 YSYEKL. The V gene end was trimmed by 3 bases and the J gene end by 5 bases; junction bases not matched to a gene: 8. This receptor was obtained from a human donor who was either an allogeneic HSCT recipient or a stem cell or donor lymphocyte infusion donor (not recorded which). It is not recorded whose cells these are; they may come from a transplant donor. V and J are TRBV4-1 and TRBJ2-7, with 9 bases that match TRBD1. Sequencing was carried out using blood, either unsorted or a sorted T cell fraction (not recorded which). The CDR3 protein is CASSHVTGGRDEQYF. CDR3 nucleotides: TGCGCCAGCAGCCACGTTACAGGGGGCAGGGACGAGCAGTACTTC.